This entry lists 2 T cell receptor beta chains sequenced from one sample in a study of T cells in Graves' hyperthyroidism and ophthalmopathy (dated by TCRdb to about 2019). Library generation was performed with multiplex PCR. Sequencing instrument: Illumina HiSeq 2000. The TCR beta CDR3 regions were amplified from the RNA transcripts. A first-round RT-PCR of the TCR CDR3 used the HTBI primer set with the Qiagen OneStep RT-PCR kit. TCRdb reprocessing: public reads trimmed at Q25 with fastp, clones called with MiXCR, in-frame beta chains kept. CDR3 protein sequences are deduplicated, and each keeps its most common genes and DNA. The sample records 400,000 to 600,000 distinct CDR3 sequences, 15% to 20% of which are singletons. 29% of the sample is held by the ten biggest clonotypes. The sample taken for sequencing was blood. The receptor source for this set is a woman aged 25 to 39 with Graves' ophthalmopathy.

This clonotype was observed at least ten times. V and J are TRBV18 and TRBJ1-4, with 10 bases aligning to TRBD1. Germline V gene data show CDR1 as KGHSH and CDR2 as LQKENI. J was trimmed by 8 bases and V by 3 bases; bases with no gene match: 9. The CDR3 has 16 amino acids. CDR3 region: CASSPRIGQGDEKLFF. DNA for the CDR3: TGTGCCAGCTCACCTCGGATCGGACAGGGGGACGAAAAACTGTTTTTT.

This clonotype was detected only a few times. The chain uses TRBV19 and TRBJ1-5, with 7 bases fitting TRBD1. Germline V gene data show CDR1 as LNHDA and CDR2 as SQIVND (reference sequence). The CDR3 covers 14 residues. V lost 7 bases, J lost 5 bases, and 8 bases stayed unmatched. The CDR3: CASTGQLIDQPQHF. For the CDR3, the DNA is TGTGCCAGTACGGGACAGCTGATTGATCAGCCCCAGCATTTT.